Sequencing of this T cell receptor beta chain was carried out in a study of T cells after yellow fever vaccination. Across the whole study: Fractions of low cell number were prepared using SMART-Seq v4 Ultra Low Input. Study results and limitations: Primary-vaccination clones mostly resurfaced post-booster (more than 95% CD4, more than 85% CD8). The presence of abundant clonotypes contaminating from the bulk population was possible in FACS-sorted repertoires.

Germline V gives CDR1 WSHSY, CDR2 SAAADI. Trimming removed 6 bases at V and 6 bases at J, with 15 bases between. The CDR3 loop spans 14 amino acids. Generation of TCR cDNA used 5'RACE template switching (which added a universal primer site and UMIs). A single record per CDR3 protein comes from TCRdb applying MiXCR to the 5' RACE reads. The sample carries some 600,000 distinct CDR3 sequences, 9% to 15% recorded once. In this sample, this clonotype turned up a few times. What it binds is unknown. This sequence originates from a man aged 30-40 years who received the YFV17D yellow fever vaccine. This rearrangement joins TRBV10-2 to TRBJ2-1; perhaps TRBD2 as D (5 bases). Source: PBMCs, taken on the day of the yellow fever booster vaccination. The CDR3 spells CASSAERHVNEQFF. The DNA of the CDR3 is TGCGCCAGCAGCGCCGAGCGGCATGTCAATGAGCAGTTCTTC.